Listed here are 19 T cell receptor beta chains from one sample, sequenced in a study of cytomegalovirus exposure and HLA in healthy donors. Some clones are missing from TCRdb's copy, which holds only in-frame ones; the method was immunoSEQ multiplex PCR. The table lists around 240,000 clones, 90% of them singletons, with under 0.4% in the top ten. The sequencing input was PBMCs. The receptor source for this set is a woman between 18 and 30 years old in good health and CMV-seronegative.

The chain has TRBV7-2 and TRBJ1-6, with TRBD1 as a possible D gene (6 bases). This CDR3 spans 17 amino acids. The germline CDR1 and CDR2 sequences are SGHTA and FQGNSA. Deletions cut 5 bases from V and 8 bases from J, with 22 bases between. The CDR3 here is CASSGGRKGRVDSPLHF. The DNA of the CDR3 is TGTGCCAGCAGCGGGGGCCGTAAGGGCAGGGTGGATTCACCCCTCCACTTT.

This sequence joins TRBV5-5 and TRBJ1-4; 7 bases agree with TRBD1. From germline, CDR1 is SGHKS and CDR2 YYEKEE (reference sequence). The CDR3 spans 17 residues. Unmatched junction bases numbered 16, after V lost 4 bases and J lost 7 bases. The CDR3 nucleotides are TGTGCCAGCAGCCCTGGGACAGTGGGGGTTTTCAGTGAAAAACTGTTTTTT. This codes for CASSPGTVGVFSEKLFF. The whole variable domain, remainder taken from reference TRBV5-5 and TRBJ1-4, is DAGVTQSPTHLIKTRGQQVTLRCSPISGHKSVSWYQQVLGQGPQFIFQYYEKEERGRGNFPDRFSARQFPNYSSELNVNALLLGDSALYLCASSPGTVGVFSEKLFFGSGTQLSVL.

The sample holds one count of this clone. The rearrangement links TRBV5-6 to TRBJ2-1, with D unclear. With 3 bases removed from V and 7 bases from J, the gap between germline ends came to 20 bases. The CDR3 is 16 residues long. Germline V gene data show CDR1 as SGHDT and CDR2 as YYEEEE. The chain's CDR3 is CASSSTAAATPNEQFF. In DNA, the CDR3 is TGTGCCAGCAGCTCGACGGCGGCCGCGACCCCGAATGAGCAGTTCTTC.

The V and J genes are TRBV7-6 and TRBJ2-5; maybe TRBD2 (5 bases). V was clipped by 2 bases and J by 5 bases, with 18 bases between them. In germline, CDR1 is SGHVS, CDR2 FNYEAQ. This CDR3 spans 16 amino acids. For the CDR3, the DNA is TGTGCCAGCAGCTTATCACAGAGGGAAACACGGGAGACCCAGTACTTC. Amino acids: CASSLSQRETRETQYF.

The chain links TRBV27 to TRBJ2-5; TRBD2 matches 7 bases. Trimming cost V 6 bases and J 4 bases; bases outside gene matches: 8. The CDR3 sequence is 14 residues long. Germline-derived CDR1 and CDR2 are MNHEY and SMNVEV (reference sequence). CDR3 sequence reads: CASRLVGEGETQYF. The CDR3 DNA follows: TGTGCCAGCAGACTTGTGGGGGAGGGAGAGACCCAGTACTTC.

This rearrangement joins TRBV6-1 to TRBJ1-5, with D perhaps TRBD1 (6 bases). This CDR3 comprises 14 residues. Trimming stripped 4 bases from V and 4 bases from J, with 11 bases between. CDR1 is MNHNS and CDR2 is SASEGT in the germline V gene. The CDR3: CASSGGQFNQPQHF. The CDR3 region has the DNA TGTGCCAGCAGTGGCGGACAGTTTAATCAGCCCCAGCATTTT.

The chain recombines TRBV18 with TRBJ1-5; D unclear. CDR1 and CDR2 (germline): KGHSH, LQKENI. There are 13 residues in the CDR3. The V gene lost 3 bases and the J gene lost 4 bases, with 7 bases spanning the gap. The CDR3 DNA follows: TGTGCCAGCTCACCTGGGCAGAATCAGCCCCAGCATTTT. It codes for CASSPGQNQPQHF.

This chain joins TRBV28 and TRBJ1-5, with unresolved D. Trimming cost V 3 bases and J 2 bases, with 11 bases left between them. Germline V gives CDR1 MDHEN, CDR2 SYDVKM. The CDR3 has 15 amino acids. CDR3 nucleotide sequence: TGTGCCAGCAGTTTCCTCCCGGTTGGCAATCAGCCCCAGCATTTT. Its protein is CASSFLPVGNQPQHF.

The rearrangement links TRBV7-8 to TRBJ2-1, with D possibly matching TRBD2 (6 bases). This CDR3 has 15 residues. The V gene's germline CDR1 is SGHVS and CDR2 FQNEAQ. The ends were cut back, 5 bases at V and 4 bases at J, with 15 bases in the middle. The CDR3 nucleotides read TGTGCCAGCAGCATAGGACTATCGGCATACAATGAGCAGTTCTTC. It yields the protein CASSIGLSAYNEQFF.

This clone was observed a single time. This chain's CDR3 is CASSADGDTQYF. For the CDR3, the DNA is TGTGCCAGCAGCGCCGACGGGGATACGCAGTATTTT. The V call is TRBV9, the J call TRBJ2-3; D call uncertain. V dropped 3 bases and J dropped 6 bases, with 8 bases sitting between them. Looked up from germline, CDR1 is SGDLS and CDR2 is YYNGEE. The CDR3 has 12 residues.

The chain is built from TRBV7-6 and TRBJ2-7; D call uncertain. The CDR3 runs 14 residues. The V end was cut by 4 bases, the J end by 3 bases, with 13 bases between. Germline CDR1 and CDR2: SGHVS and FNYEAQ. CDR3 amino acids: CASSSTTSSYEQYF. The CDR3 DNA reads TGTGCCAGCAGCTCAACTACCTCCAGCTACGAGCAGTACTTC.

The chain joins TRBV9 to TRBJ2-5, with D hard to call. V was cut by 4 bases and J by 5 bases, with 15 bases left in between. The CDR3 is made up of 14 amino acids. Germline V lookup: CDR1 SGDLS, CDR2 YYNGEE. Here the CDR3 DNA reads TGTGCCAGCAGCTTCCAGGTGGTCGCGGAGACCCAGTACTTC. It encodes CASSFQVVAETQYF.

The rearrangement links TRBV5-1 to TRBJ1-1, with unresolved D. CDR1 and CDR2 from the germline V gene are SGHRS and YFSETQ. Trimming left V 0 bases short and J 1 base short, with 7 bases between. CDR3 length: 14 amino acids. The CDR3 region is CASSLGPSNTEAFF. The CDR3 DNA sequence: TGCGCCAGCAGCTTGGGTCCTTCGAACACTGAAGCTTTCTTT.

This chain uses TRBV2 with TRBJ2-5; D remains unclear. The V gene's germline CDR1 is SNHLY and CDR2 FYNNEI. Trimming shortened V by 1 base and J by 4 bases, and 7 bases separated the two germline ends. There are 13 residues in the CDR3. CDR3 coding DNA: TGTGCCAGCAGTGAAGGAAGGAGAGAGACCCAGTACTTC. Translated, it gives CASSEGRRETQYF.

The chain joins TRBV27 to TRBJ1-1, with D unclear. V was clipped by 0 bases and J by 1 base, with 6 bases between them. This CDR3 is built from 14 residues. CDR1 and CDR2 (germline): MNHEY, SMNVEV (reference sequence). CDR3 sequence (DNA): TGTGCCAGCAGTTTATCGGCCCCGAACACTGAAGCTTTCTTT. Its translation: CASSLSAPNTEAFF.

The chain is built from TRBV28 and TRBJ1-5; D gene ambiguous. V dropped 9 bases and J dropped 3 bases, with 15 bases sitting between them. From germline, CDR1 is MDHEN and CDR2 SYDVKM. The CDR3 extends over 14 amino acids. The CDR3 DNA reads TGTGCCAGTCAACGGAGGCGGTACAATCAGCCCCAGCATTTT. Its protein is CASQRRRYNQPQHF.

The chain is built from TRBV6-1 and TRBJ1-5; D unclear. The CDR3 has 18 amino acids. The germline V and J ends were trimmed by 1 base and 6 bases, with 22 bases remaining between them. CDR1 and CDR2 (germline): MNHNS, SASEGT. The CDR3 reads CASSEGKLGWGGGQPQHF. CDR3 nucleotides: TGTGCCAGCAGTGAAGGAAAGTTAGGGTGGGGAGGCGGTCAGCCCCAGCATTTT.

The V gene is TRBV5-5, the J gene TRBJ2-7, with D uncertain. Trimming cost V 4 bases and J 6 bases, with 17 bases left between them. This CDR3 comprises 14 residues. Germline V gives CDR1 SGHKS, CDR2 YYEKEE (reference sequence). CDR3 sequence: CASSPLWAAFEQYF. The CDR3 region has the DNA TGTGCCAGCAGCCCCCTCTGGGCAGCCTTCGAGCAGTACTTC.

The chain employs TRBV5-5 and TRBJ1-3; possibly TRBD1 for D (5 bases). Looked up from germline, CDR1 is SGHKS and CDR2 is YYEKEE (reference sequence). The CDR3 contains 20 residues. The V and J ends lost 1 base and 0 bases respectively, with 23 bases between them. The CDR3 region is CASSLFSRGGTVSSGNTIYF. CDR3 coding DNA: TGTGCCAGCAGCTTGTTCAGCCGGGGCGGGACGGTGAGCTCTGGAAACACCATATATTTT.